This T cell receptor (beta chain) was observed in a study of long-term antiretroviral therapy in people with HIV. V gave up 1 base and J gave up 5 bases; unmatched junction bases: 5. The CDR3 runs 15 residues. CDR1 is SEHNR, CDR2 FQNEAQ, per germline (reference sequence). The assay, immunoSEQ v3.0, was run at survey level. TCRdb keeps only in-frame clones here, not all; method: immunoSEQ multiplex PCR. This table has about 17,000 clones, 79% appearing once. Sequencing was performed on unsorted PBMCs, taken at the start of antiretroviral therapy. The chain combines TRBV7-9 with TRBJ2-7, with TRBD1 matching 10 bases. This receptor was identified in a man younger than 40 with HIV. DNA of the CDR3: TGTGCCAGCAGCTTAGAGGGACAGGGGCTCCACGAGCAGTACTTC. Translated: CASSLEGQGLHEQYF.